The count of the clone carrying this T cell receptor (beta chain) is one. Antigen: not known. V was pared by 2 bases and J by 3 bases, with 13 bases between. The CDR3 runs to 16 residues. From germline, CDR1 is MNHEY and CDR2 SVGAGI. Time point here: inflamed ileum from the surgical specimen. The sample originates from a study of T cell repertoires in ileal Crohn's disease. Study in general: Thiopurines (about eleven) or anti-TNF agents (around 17) were given postoperatively to about half. TCRB immunosequencing input was five hundred nanograms of biopsy DNA per sample.

Study-level points and caveats: Every patient over 26.8% clonality showed endoscopic recurrence. Active smokers at surgery had more clonal expansions than non-smokers.

Assay used: immunoSEQ multiplex PCR; TCRdb lists only in-frame clones, some missing. The sample has around 15,000 clones; less than 85% are singletons. V and J are TRBV6-5 and TRBJ2-2, with D hard to call. The clonotype was recovered from an adult with Crohn's disease. The sample was ileal tissue. CDR3 sequence (DNA): TGTGCCAGCAGTTACGGGGTGGCTCCGGACACCGGGGAGCTGTTTTTT. It yields the protein CASSYGVAPDTGELFF.